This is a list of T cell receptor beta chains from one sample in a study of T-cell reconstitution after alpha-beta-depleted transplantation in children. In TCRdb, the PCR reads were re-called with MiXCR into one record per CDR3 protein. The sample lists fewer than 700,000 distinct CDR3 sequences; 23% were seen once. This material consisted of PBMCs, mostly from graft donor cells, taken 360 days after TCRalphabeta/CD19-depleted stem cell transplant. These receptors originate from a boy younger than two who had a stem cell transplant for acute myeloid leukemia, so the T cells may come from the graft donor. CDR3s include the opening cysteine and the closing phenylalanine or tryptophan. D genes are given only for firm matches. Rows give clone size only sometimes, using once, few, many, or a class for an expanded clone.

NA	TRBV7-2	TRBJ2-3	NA	TGTGCCAGCAGCACTCTCGAGCGAGGTTGGGGTGATACGCAGTATTTT	CASSTLERGWGDTQYF
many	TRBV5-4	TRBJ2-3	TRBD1	TGTGCCAGCAGCTACGACAGGGCCACAGATACGCAGTATTTT	CASSYDRATDTQYF
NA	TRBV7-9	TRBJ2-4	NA	TGTGCCAGCAGCACCAACACGGGTCCCAAAAACATTCAGTACTTC	CASSTNTGPKNIQYF
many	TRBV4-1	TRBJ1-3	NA	TGCGCCAGCAGCCAGGGACCGGGGACCTCTGGAAACACCATATATTTT	CASSQGPGTSGNTIYF
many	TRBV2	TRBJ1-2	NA	TGTGCCAGCAGCCGGGCAGCTAACTATGGCTACACCTTC	CASSRAANYGYTF
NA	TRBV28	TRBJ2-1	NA	TGTGCCAGCAATAACGGGACAACTTTTTACAATGAGCAGTTCTTC	CASNNGTTFYNEQFF
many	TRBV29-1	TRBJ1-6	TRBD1	TGCAGCGTCACGACAGGGGGTAATTCACCCCTCCACTTT	CSVTTGGNSPLHF
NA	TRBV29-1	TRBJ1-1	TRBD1	TGCAGCGTTGTTTGGGACAGTGAAGCTTTCTTT	CSVVWDSEAFF
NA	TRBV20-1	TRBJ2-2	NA	TGCAGTGCTAGGACCGGAAACTCGAACACCGGGGAGCTGTTTTTT	CSARTGNSNTGELFF
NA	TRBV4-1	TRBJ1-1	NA	TGCGCCAGCAGCCAATACGAGGGGGGCCACACTGAAGCTTTCTTT	CASSQYEGGHTEAFF
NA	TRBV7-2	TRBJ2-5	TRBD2	TGTGCCAGCAGCTTAGAGAGCGGGGGGGCCGGGGAGACCCAGTACTTC	CASSLESGGAGETQYF
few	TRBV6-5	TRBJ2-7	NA	TGTGCCAGCAGTTACATAAGCAGCCTAAACCAATACGAGCAGTACTTC	CASSYISSLNQYEQYF
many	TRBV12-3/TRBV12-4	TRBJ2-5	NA	TGTGCCAGCAGTTTCGGGGTCTTAACGGGGGAGACCCAGTACTTC	CASSFGVLTGETQYF
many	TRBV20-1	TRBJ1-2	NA	TGCAGTGCCCTCGGGACGAAGGGGCTCTATGGCTACACCTTC	CSALGTKGLYGYTF
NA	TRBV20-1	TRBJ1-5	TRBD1	TGCAGTGCTTATACAGGGGTTGGTCAGCCCCAGCATTTT	CSAYTGVGQPQHF
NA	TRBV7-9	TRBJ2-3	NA	TGTGCCAGCAGCTTAAATGGCGGGGAGGCCACAGATACGCAGTATTTT	CASSLNGGEATDTQYF
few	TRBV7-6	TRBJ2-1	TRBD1	TGTGCCAGCAGCCTAGAGACAGGGAATGAGCAGTTCTTC	CASSLETGNEQFF
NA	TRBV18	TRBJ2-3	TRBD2	TGTGCCAGCTCACCACTCCCGGGACTAGCATACACAGATACGCAGTATTTT	CASSPLPGLAYTDTQYF
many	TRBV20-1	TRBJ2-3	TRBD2	TGCAGCGCCGGGAGGGGCACAGATACGCAGTATTTT	CSAGRGTDTQYF
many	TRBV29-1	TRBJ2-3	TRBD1	TGCAGCGTTGAAGGAGGTGACAGGGGGCGGGATACGCAGTATTTT	CSVEGGDRGRDTQYF
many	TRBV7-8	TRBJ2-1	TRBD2	TGTGCCAGCAGCCCGGGGGGGGTCGGCAGTGGTGAATTCTTC	CASSPGGVGSGEFF
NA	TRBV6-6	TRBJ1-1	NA	TGTGCCAGCAGACTAGGGACGAACACTGAAGCTTTCTTT	CASRLGTNTEAFF
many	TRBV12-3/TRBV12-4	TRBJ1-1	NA	TGTGCCAGCAGCCCGTCCCCCTTGAGGAACACTGAAGCTTTCTTT	CASSPSPLRNTEAFF
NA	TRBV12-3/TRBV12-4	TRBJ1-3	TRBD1	TGTGCCAGCAGTGATCTAGGGACAGGCCCATTTTACTCTGGAAACACCATATATTTT	CASSDLGTGPFYSGNTIYF
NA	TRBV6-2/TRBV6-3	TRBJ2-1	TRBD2	TGTGCCAGCACCGGGACTAGCGGGGTCGATGAGCAGTTCTTC	CASTGTSGVDEQFF
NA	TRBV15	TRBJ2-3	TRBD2	TGTGCCACCAGCACGGGGCGGGGGAGGACAGATACGCAGTATTTT	CATSTGRGRTDTQYF
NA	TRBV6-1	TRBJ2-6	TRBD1	TGTGCCAGCAGCACCTTTACAGGGGTTCACTCTGGGGCCAACGTCCTGACTTTC	CASSTFTGVHSGANVLTF
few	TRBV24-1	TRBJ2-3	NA	TGTGCCACCAGTGAACCCGGGACACTCTGGAACACAGATACGCAGTATTTT	CATSEPGTLWNTDTQYF
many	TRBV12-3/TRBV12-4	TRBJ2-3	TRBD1	TGTGCCAGCGGTCGGGACAGGGATGCAGATACGCAGTATTTT	CASGRDRDADTQYF
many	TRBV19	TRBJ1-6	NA	TGTGCCAGTAGTATACACAGGAATAATTCACCCCTCCACTTT	CASSIHRNNSPLHF
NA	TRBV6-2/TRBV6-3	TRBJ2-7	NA	TGTGCCAGCATCTCCCGTTCTCGGGGTCTCACCTACGAGCAGTACTTC	CASISRSRGLTYEQYF
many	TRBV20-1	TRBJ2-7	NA	TGCAGTGCGGTAGGGGGGGCGAGCTCCTACGAGCAGTACTTC	CSAVGGASSYEQYF
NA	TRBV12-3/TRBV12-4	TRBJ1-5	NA	TGTGCCAGCAGCCCCTGGGGGCGTAGCAATCAGCCCCAGCATTTT	CASSPWGRSNQPQHF
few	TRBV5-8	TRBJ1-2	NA	TGTGCCAGCAGCTACCTTCGGGGTCACTATGGCTACACCTTC	CASSYLRGHYGYTF
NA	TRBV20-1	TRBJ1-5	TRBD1	TGCAGTGCCGTTACGGACAGGGTCGGGCAGCCCCAGCATTTT	CSAVTDRVGQPQHF
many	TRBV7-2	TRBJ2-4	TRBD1	TGTGCCAGCAGCTTAGCGCCAAGGACAGGGCGGCCCAAAAACATTCAGTACTTC	CASSLAPRTGRPKNIQYF
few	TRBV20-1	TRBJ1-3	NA	TGCAGTGTCAGTTTGGGCTCTGGAAACACCATATATTTT	CSVSLGSGNTIYF
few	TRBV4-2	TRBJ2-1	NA	TGTGCCAGCAGCCAAGAGGTGGCCAAGCATGAGCAGTTCTTC	CASSQEVAKHEQFF
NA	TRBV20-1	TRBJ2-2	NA	TGCAGTGCTAGAGATTTTCGGAGACAGGACACCGGGGAGCTGTTTTTT	CSARDFRRQDTGELFF
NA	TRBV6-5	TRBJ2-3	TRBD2	TGTGCCAGCAGTTATTTGAGCGGGGCGAGCACAGATACGCAGTATTTT	CASSYLSGASTDTQYF
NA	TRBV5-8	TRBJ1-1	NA	TGTGCCAGAAGGGACTCTGAAGCTTTCTTT	CARRDSEAFF
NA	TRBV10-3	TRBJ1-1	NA	TGTGCCATGCGGACAAGTCAAACTGAAGCTTTCTTT	CAMRTSQTEAFF
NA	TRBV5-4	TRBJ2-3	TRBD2	TGTGCCAGCAGCTTGTTGCCGGGGGGTCTGACGAAACGCACAGATACGCAGTATTTT	CASSLLPGGLTKRTDTQYF
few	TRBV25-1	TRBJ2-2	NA	TGTGCCAGCAGTGTCCCCGGGGCGGCGGAGCTGTTTTTT	CASSVPGAAELFF
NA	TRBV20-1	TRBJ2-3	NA	TGCAGTGCTCCAGGGGTTTACACCCCTAGCACAGATACGCAGTATTTT	CSAPGVYTPSTDTQYF
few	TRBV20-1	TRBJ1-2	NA	TGCAGTGCTAGAGGAGCGGACCGTTACTATGGCTACACCTTC	CSARGADRYYGYTF
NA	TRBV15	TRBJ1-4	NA	TGTGCCACCAGCAGAGTGGGGGAAGGTAATGAAAAACTGTTTTTT	CATSRVGEGNEKLFF
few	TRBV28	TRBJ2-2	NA	TGTGCCAGCAGTTTGTCACGGGAGACTTTCCCCTACCTCGGGGAGCTGTTTTTT	CASSLSRETFPYLGELFF
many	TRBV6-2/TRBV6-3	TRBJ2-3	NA	TGTGCCAGCAGCCCCGAGAAGTATACGCAGTATTTT	CASSPEKYTQYF
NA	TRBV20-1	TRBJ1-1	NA	TGCAGTGCTAGTAGCGCGGGGGAGACTGAAGCTTTCTTT	CSASSAGETEAFF
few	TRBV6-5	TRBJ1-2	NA	TGTGCCAGCCCCTACTATGGCTACACCTTC	CASPYYGYTF
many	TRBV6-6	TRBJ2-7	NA	TGTGCCAGCAGTTACAACCAGCCGTACGAGCAGTACTTC	CASSYNQPYEQYF
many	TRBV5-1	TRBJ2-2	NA	TGCGCCAGCAGCGACTCATCCACCGGGGAGCTGTTTTTT	CASSDSSTGELFF
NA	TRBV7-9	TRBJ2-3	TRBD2	TGTGCCAGCAGCCTAACTAGCGGGGGCCGTAGCACAGATACGCAGTATTTT	CASSLTSGGRSTDTQYF
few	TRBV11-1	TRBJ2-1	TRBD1	TGTGCCAGCAGCTCCGCCGGGACAGGGGGCCCCAGCTCCTACAATGAGCAGTTCTTC	CASSSAGTGGPSSYNEQFF